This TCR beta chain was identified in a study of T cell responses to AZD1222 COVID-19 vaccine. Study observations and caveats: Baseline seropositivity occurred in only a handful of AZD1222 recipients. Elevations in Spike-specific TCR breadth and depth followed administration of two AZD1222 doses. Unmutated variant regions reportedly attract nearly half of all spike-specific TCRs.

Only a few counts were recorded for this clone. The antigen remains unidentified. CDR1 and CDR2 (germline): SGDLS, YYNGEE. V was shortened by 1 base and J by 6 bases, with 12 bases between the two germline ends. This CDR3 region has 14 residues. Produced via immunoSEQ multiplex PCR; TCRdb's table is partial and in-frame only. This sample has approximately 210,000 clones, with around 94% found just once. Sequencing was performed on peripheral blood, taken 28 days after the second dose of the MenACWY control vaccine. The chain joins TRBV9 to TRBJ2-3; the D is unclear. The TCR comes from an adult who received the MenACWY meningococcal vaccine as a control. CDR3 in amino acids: CASSVFAVGDTQYF. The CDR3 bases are TGTGCCAGCAGCGTATTTGCTGTAGGCGATACGCAGTATTTT. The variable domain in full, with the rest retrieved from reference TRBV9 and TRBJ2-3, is DSGVTQTPKHLITATGQRVTLRCSPRSGDLSVYWYQQSLDQGLQFLIQYYNGEERAKGNILERFSAQQFPDLHSELNLSSLELGDSALYFCASSVFAVGDTQYFGPGTRLTVL.